Below are 23 T cell receptor beta chains sequenced from a single sample in a study of CD4+ T cells in melanoma. Only in-frame clones appear in the TCRdb table, and some are missing; sequencing was by immunoSEQ multiplex PCR. The data show around 7,100 clones, about 56% seen once. The specimen was cells from a culture (not recorded whether cultured in vitro). The source of these receptors is a human donor with melanoma.

The chain uses TRBV6-1 and TRBJ1-4; D perhaps matches TRBD1 (6 bases). The V end lost 6 bases, the J end lost 4 bases, and 12 bases lay between the germline ends. The CDR3 covers 14 residues. Per the germline V gene, CDR1 is MNHNS and CDR2 is SASEGT. The CDR3 nucleotides are TGTGCCAGCAGGATCGACAGGAATAATGAAAAACTGTTTTTT. This gives the protein CASRIDRNNEKLFF.

This clone showed up just a few times. V is TRBV6-1 and J is TRBJ1-3, with 8 bases lining up with TRBD1. V shed 6 bases and J 0 bases; nucleotides not matched to a gene: 4. The CDR3 contains 15 residues. Germline assignment: CDR1 MNHNS and CDR2 SASEGT. CDR3 in amino acids: CASRDDRGSGNTIYF. The CDR3 nucleotides read TGTGCCAGCAGGGACGACAGGGGCTCTGGAAACACCATATATTTT.

This clone was counted between two and nine times. At one of its ends the junction is not consistent with the germline gene, which may arise from a read error. The V and J genes are TRBV7-9 and TRBJ1-1; no clear D. Germline CDR1 reads SEHNR; CDR2 reads FQNEAQ (reference sequence). The CDR3 is made up of 14 amino acids. CDR3 residues: CASGLGFLNTEAFF. For the CDR3, the DNA is TGTGCCAGCGGCTTAGGTTTTTTGAACACTGAAGCTTTCTTT.

The CDR3 DNA reads as TGTGCCAGCAGCGTAGACCACGGGAGTTCACCCCTCCACTTT. As protein: CASSVDHGSSPLHF. The V call is TRBV9, the J call TRBJ1-6, with D unclear. Trimming pared 0 bases from V and 9 bases from J, leaving 10 bases between. The CDR3 consists of 14 residues. The germline V gene has CDR1 SGDLS and CDR2 YYNGEE.

The chain couples TRBV5-1 to TRBJ2-7, with TRBD2 matching over 8 bases. Trimming removed 0 bases from V and 0 bases from J; junction bases left unmatched: 5. CDR3 length: 16 residues. Germline CDR1 SGHRS, CDR2 YFSETQ. CDR3 loop: CASSLGRLASSYEQYF. The CDR3 coding sequence is TGCGCCAGCAGCTTGGGGAGACTAGCGAGCTCCTACGAGCAGTACTTC.

The rearrangement uses TRBV11-2 and TRBJ2-7; possibly TRBD1 for D (5 bases). The length of the CDR3 is 14 residues. Trimming removed 1 base from V and 4 bases from J, with 11 bases in between. Germline CDR1 is SGHAT and CDR2 is FQNNGV. The CDR3 protein is CASSLAPGQYEQYF. The CDR3 coding sequence is TGTGCCAGCAGCTTAGCCCCAGGGCAGTACGAGCAGTACTTC.

This clone has a single count. V is TRBV2 and J is TRBJ1-5; D might be TRBD1 (6 bases). This CDR3 is built from 14 residues. The germline V gene has CDR1 SNHLY and CDR2 FYNNEI. Trimming stripped 7 bases from V and 2 bases from J, with 12 bases between. The CDR3 region is CASKGPGGNQPQHF. The CDR3 nucleotides read TGTGCCAGCAAGGGTCCAGGGGGCAATCAGCCCCAGCATTTT. Variable domain in full (rest from reference TRBV2 and TRBJ1-5): EPEVTQTPSHQVTQMGQEVILRCVPISNHLYFYWYRQILGQKVEFLVSFYNNEISEKSEIFDDQFSVERPDGSNFTLKIRSTKLEDSAMYFCASKGPGGNQPQHFGDGTRLSIL.

CDR3 DNA sequence: TGCGCCAGCAGCCCACGCTACTCGGGCGCAGATACGCAGTATTTT. Translated: CASSPRYSGADTQYF. The rearrangement links TRBV5-1 to TRBJ2-3; D unresolved. The CDR3 loop spans 15 amino acids. V lost 4 bases and J lost 4, with 16 bases in between. Germline-derived CDR1 and CDR2 are SGHRS and YFSETQ.

The CDR3 reads CASSSYGHLNEADTQYF. CDR3 nucleotides: TGTGCCAGCAGTTCCTACGGACATTTGAACGAAGCAGATACGCAGTATTTT. The chain is built from TRBV14 and TRBJ2-3; a possible D gene is TRBD1 (5 bases). The germline V gene encodes CDR1 SGHDN and CDR2 FVKESK. CDR3 length: 17 amino acids. Between the trimmed V and J ends, which lost 6 bases and 4 bases, there was a span of 23 bases.

The gene calls are TRBV7-6 and TRBJ1-1; the D is unclear. Per the germline V gene, CDR1 is SGHVS and CDR2 is FNYEAQ. This CDR3 has 13 amino acids. Between the trimmed V and J ends, which lost 5 bases and 1 base, there was a span of 8 bases. Here the CDR3 reads CASSTQENTEAFF. The CDR3 DNA reads as TGTGCCAGCAGCACACAAGAGAACACTGAAGCTTTCTTT.

This clone is judged medium-sized. This chain connects TRBV2 to TRBJ1-4, with 7 bases fitting TRBD1. The CDR3 has 13 amino acids. Germline V gene data show CDR1 as SNHLY and CDR2 as FYNNEI. The V gene end was trimmed by 7 bases and the J gene end by 11 bases; junction bases not matched to a gene: 10. The CDR3 reads CASTSTGMGKLFF. CDR3 sequence (DNA): TGTGCCAGCACCTCGACAGGGATGGGGAAACTGTTTTTT. Full variable domain (outside the CDR3, taken from reference TRBV2 and TRBJ1-4): EPEVTQTPSHQVTQMGQEVILRCVPISNHLYFYWYRQILGQKVEFLVSFYNNEISEKSEIFDDQFSVERPDGSNFTLKIRSTKLEDSAMYFCASTSTGMGKLFFGSGTQLSVL.

The chain uses TRBV5-4 and TRBJ2-1; the D call may be TRBD1 or TRBD2 (5 bases each). V lost 2 bases, J lost 0 bases, and 12 bases lay in between. Germline V gives CDR1 SGHNT, CDR2 YYREEE (reference sequence). This CDR3 region has 16 residues. The CDR3 spells CASSFGGQSSYNEQFF. CDR3 coding DNA: TGTGCCAGCAGCTTTGGGGGTCAGAGCTCCTACAATGAGCAGTTCTTC.

The chain recombines TRBV7-9 with TRBJ1-5; D is unclear. The CDR3 is 16 amino acids. Germline V CDR1 and CDR2: SEHNR, FQNEAQ (reference sequence). Trimming removed 5 bases at V and 0 bases at J, with 14 bases between. The CDR3 coding sequence is TGTGCCAGCAGCCCCGAGACCCCATATAGCAATCAGCCCCAGCATTTT. It specifies CASSPETPYSNQPQHF. The whole variable domain, filled in from reference TRBV7-9 and TRBJ1-5, reads DTGVSQNPRHKITKRGQNVTFRCDPISEHNRLYWYRQTLGQGPEFLTYFQNEAQLEKSRLLSDRFSAERPKGSFSTLEIQRTEQGDSAMYLCASSPETPYSNQPQHFGDGTRLSIL.

This rearrangement joins TRBV5-4 to TRBJ2-7; D unresolved. This CDR3 comprises 13 residues. Trimming removed 5 bases at V and 5 bases at J, with 14 bases between. Germline CDR1 reads SGHNT; CDR2 reads YYREEE (reference sequence). The CDR3 sequence: CASSESPGDEQYF. The CDR3 nucleotides are TGTGCCAGCAGTGAGTCCCCCGGCGACGAGCAGTACTTC.

This clone was observed a handful of times. The J gene is TRBJ1-2, the V gene TRBV30; tentatively, D is TRBD1 (6 bases). This CDR3 contains 13 residues. V was shortened by 0 bases and J by 5 bases, with 10 bases between the two germline ends. The germline V gene encodes CDR1 GTSNPN and CDR2 SVGIG (reference sequence). In nucleotides, the CDR3 is TGTGCCTGGAGTGTAACAGGGAGGTATGGCTACACCTTC. Its protein is CAWSVTGRYGYTF.

This clone qualifies as medium-sized. The CDR3 reads CASSEVRGTEAFF. The CDR3 DNA is TGTGCCAGCAGTGAAGTCCGGGGCACTGAAGCTTTCTTT. The V gene is TRBV6-1, the J gene TRBJ1-1; D gene uncertain. CDR3 length: 13 amino acids. Per the germline V gene, CDR1 is MNHNS and CDR2 is SASEGT. Trimming shortened V by 1 base and J by 4 bases, and 7 bases separated the two germline ends.

The gene calls are TRBV19 and TRBJ1-3; D is uncertain. V lost 6 bases to trimming and J lost 4 bases, with 16 bases between them. CDR3 length: 15 amino acids. The germline gives CDR1 LNHDA, CDR2 SQIVND (reference sequence). CDR3 nucleotides: TGTGCCAGTAGAGGATGGGTCAGAGCCGGAAACACCATATATTTT. It translates to CASRGWVRAGNTIYF.

The rearrangement links TRBV11-2 to TRBJ2-1; D is unclear. Germline CDR1 is SGHAT and CDR2 is FQNNGV. The CDR3 length is 12 residues. Trimming left V 2 bases short and J 7 bases short, with 6 bases between. CDR3 sequence: CASSLLGNEQFF. The CDR3 DNA reads as TGTGCCAGCAGCTTATTAGGAAATGAGCAGTTCTTC.

The chain recombines TRBV5-1 with TRBJ2-2; weak D call: TRBD1 (6 bases). V was clipped by 4 bases and J by 4 bases, with 26 bases between them. Germline CDR1 is SGHRS and CDR2 is YFSETQ. This CDR3 spans 19 amino acids. The CDR3 coding sequence is TGCGCCAGCAGCCTGGGAGACAGGCCCCAGCGGTGGGGCACCGGGGAGCTGTTTTTT. Protein: CASSLGDRPQRWGTGELFF.

This clone was detected a few times. The V gene is TRBV4-2, the J gene TRBJ2-7; 7 positions agree with TRBD2. The V gene end was trimmed by 5 bases and the J gene end by 0 bases; junction bases not matched to a gene: 7. The CDR3 is 15 amino acids. From germline, CDR1 is LGHNA and CDR2 YNFKEQ. CDR3 DNA sequence: TGTGCCAGCAGCGACGACGGGGGGAGCTCCTACGAGCAGTACTTC. Encoded protein: CASSDDGGSSYEQYF.

The chain has TRBV9 and TRBJ1-3; 8 bases fit TRBD1. V was clipped by 0 bases and J by 3 bases; unmatched bases: 2. The length of the CDR3 is 15 residues. Germline V gene sequence: CDR1 SGDLS, CDR2 YYNGEE. CDR3 nucleotides: TGTGCCAGCAGCGTAGAAGGGACAGGTGGAAACACCATATATTTT. It codes for CASSVEGTGGNTIYF.

J is TRBJ1-1 and V is TRBV13, with 8 positions matching TRBD1. V trimming: 1 base; J trimming: 1 base; junction bases outside the gene matches: 8. Germline CDR1 is PRHDT and CDR2 is FYEKMQ (reference sequence). This CDR3 spans 17 amino acids. The CDR3 DNA follows: TGTGCCAGCAGCTTAGCAGGCAGGGGGCTAGGGAACACTGAAGCTTTCTTT. Translating it yields CASSLAGRGLGNTEAFF.

The chain links TRBV5-1 to TRBJ2-3, with a possible D match to TRBD2 (6 bases). V was clipped by 2 bases and J by 2 bases, with 9 bases between them. The CDR3 spans 14 residues. The germline gives CDR1 SGHRS, CDR2 YFSETQ. CDR3 nucleotide sequence: TGCGCCAGCAGCTTCCGGGGACTCACAGATACGCAGTATTTT. Translating gives CASSFRGLTDTQYF. The variable domain in full, completed from reference TRBV5-1 and TRBJ2-3, reads KAGVTQTPRYLIKTRGQQVTLSCSPISGHRSVSWYQQTPGQGLQFLFEYFSETQRNKGNFPGRFSGRQFSNSRSEMNVSTLELGDSALYLCASSFRGLTDTQYFGPGTRLTVL.